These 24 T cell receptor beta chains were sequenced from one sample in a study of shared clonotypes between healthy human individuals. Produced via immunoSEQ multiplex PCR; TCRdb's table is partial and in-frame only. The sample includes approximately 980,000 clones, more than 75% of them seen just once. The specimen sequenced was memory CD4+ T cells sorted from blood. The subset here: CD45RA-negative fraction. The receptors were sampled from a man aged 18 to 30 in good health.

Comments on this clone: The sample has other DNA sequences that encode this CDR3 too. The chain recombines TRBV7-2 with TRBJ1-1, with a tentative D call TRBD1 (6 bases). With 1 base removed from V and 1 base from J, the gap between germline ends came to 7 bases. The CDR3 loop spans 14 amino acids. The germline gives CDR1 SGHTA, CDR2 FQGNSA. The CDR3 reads CASSLEQGNTEAFF. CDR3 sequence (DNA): TGTGCCAGCAGCTTAGAACAGGGGAACACTGAAGCTTTCTTT.

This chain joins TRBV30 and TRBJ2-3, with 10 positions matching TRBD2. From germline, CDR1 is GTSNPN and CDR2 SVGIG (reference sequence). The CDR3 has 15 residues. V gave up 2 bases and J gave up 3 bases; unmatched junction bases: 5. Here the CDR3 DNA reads TGTGCCTGGAGTCAGGGGACTAGCGCTACAGATACGCAGTATTTT. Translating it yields CAWSQGTSATDTQYF.

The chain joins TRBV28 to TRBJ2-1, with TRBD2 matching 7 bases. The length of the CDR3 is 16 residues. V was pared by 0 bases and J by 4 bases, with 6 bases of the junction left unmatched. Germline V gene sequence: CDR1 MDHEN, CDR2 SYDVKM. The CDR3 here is CASSLWGAGPYNEQFF. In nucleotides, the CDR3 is TGTGCCAGCAGTTTATGGGGAGCGGGGCCTTACAATGAGCAGTTCTTC.

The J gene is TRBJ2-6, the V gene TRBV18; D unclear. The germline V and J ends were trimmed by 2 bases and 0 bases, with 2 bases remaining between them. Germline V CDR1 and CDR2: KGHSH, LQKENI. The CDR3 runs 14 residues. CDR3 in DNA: TGTGCCAGCTCACCAGTCTCTGGGGCCAACGTCCTGACTTTC. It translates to CASSPVSGANVLTF.

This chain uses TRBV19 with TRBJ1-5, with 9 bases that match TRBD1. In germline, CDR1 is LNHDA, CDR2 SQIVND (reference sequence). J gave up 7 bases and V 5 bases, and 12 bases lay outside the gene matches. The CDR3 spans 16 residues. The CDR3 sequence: CASSPSGTGRGQPQHF. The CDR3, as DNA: TGTGCCAGTAGTCCCTCCGGGACAGGGCGGGGACAGCCCCAGCATTTT.

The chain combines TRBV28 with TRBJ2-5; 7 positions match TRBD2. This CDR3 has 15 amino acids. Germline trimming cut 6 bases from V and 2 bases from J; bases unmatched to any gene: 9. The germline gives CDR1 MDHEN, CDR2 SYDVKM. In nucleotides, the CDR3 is TGTGCCAGCAGCCCGAGGAACGGGGGGCAAGAGACCCAGTACTTC. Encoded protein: CASSPRNGGQETQYF.

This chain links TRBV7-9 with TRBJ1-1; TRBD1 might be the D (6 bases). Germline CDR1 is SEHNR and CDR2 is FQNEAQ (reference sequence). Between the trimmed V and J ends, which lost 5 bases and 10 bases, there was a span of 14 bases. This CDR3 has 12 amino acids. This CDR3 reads CASSDHTGLAFF. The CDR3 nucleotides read TGTGCCAGCAGCGACCACACAGGGCTAGCTTTCTTT.

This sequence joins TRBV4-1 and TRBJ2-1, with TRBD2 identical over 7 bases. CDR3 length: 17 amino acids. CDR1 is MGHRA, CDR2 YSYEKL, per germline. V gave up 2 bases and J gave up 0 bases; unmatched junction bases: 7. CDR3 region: CASSQLAGFLSYNEQFF. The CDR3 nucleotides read TGCGCCAGCAGCCAATTAGCGGGTTTTCTCTCCTACAATGAGCAGTTCTTC.

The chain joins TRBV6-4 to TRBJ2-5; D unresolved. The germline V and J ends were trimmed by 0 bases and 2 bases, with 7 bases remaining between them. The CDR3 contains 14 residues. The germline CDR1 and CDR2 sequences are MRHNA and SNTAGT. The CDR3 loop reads CASSDSIDQETQYF. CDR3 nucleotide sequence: TGTGCCAGCAGTGACTCGATCGATCAAGAGACCCAGTACTTC.

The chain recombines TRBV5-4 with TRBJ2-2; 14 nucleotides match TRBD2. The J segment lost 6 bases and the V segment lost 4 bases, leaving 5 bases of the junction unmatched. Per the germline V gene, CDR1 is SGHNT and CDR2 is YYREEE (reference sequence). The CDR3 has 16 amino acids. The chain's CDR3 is CASSTTSGRAAGELFF. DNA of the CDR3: TGTGCCAGCAGCACGACTAGCGGGAGGGCAGCCGGGGAGCTGTTTTTT.

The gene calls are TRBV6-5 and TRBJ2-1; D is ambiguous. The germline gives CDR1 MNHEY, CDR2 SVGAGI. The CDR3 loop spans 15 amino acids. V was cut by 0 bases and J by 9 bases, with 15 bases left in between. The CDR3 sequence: CASSYSKGIRSEQFF. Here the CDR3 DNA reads TGTGCCAGCAGTTACTCGAAAGGGATAAGGAGTGAGCAGTTCTTC.

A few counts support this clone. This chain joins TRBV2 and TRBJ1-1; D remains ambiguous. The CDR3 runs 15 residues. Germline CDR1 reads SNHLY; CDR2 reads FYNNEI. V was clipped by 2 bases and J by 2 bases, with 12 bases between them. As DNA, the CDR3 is TGTGCCAGCAGTGAAAGAAGGGTTCGAAACACTGAAGCTTTCTTT. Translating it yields CASSERRVRNTEAFF.

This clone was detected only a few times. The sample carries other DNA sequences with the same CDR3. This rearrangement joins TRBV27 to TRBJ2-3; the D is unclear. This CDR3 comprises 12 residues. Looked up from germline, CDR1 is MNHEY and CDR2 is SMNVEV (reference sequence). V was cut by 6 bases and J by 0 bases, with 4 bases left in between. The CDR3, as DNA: TGTGCCAGCAGCCAAAGCACAGATACGCAGTATTTT. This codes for CASSQSTDTQYF.

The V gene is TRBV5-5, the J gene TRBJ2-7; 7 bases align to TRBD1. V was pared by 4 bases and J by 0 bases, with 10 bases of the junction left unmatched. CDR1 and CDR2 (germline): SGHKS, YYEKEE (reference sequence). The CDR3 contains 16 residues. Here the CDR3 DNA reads TGTGCCAGCAGCAGAGCGACAGGGACCACCTCCTACGAGCAGTACTTC. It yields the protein CASSRATGTTSYEQYF.

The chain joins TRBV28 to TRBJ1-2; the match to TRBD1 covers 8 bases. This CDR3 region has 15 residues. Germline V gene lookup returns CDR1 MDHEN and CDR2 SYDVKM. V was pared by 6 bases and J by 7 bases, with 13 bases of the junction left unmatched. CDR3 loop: CASSLTGQGEGGYTF. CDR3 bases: TGTGCCAGCAGCCTAACTGGACAGGGAGAGGGTGGCTACACCTTC.

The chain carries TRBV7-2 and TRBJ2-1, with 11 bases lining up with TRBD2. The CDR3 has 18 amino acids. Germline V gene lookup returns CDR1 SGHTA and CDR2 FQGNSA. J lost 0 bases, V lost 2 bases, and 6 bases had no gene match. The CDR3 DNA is TGTGCCAGCAGCTTAAGGGGACTAGCGGACAGCTCCTACAATGAGCAGTTCTTC. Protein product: CASSLRGLADSSYNEQFF.

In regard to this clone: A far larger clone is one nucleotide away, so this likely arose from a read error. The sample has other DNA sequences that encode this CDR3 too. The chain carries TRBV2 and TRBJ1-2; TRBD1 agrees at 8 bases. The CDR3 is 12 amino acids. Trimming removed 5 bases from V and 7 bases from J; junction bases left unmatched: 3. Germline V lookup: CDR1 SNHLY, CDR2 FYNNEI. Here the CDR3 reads CASSKTGAGYTF. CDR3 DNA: TGTGCCAGCAGTAAGACAGGGGCTGGCTACACCTTC.

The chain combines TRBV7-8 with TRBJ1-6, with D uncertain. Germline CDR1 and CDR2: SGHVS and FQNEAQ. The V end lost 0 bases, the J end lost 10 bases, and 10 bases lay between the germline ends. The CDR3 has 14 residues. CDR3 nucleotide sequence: TGTGCCAGCAGCTTAGCTGGGTATTACTCACCCCTCCACTTT. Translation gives CASSLAGYYSPLHF. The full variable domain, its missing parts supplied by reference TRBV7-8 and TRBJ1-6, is GAGVSQSPRYKVAKRGQDVALRCDPISGHVSLFWYQQALGQGPEFLTYFQNEAQLDKSGLPSDRFFAERPEGSVSTLKIQRTQQEDSAVYLCASSLAGYYSPLHFGNGTRLTVT.

This CDR3 is CAIRDSGSEAYEQYF. The DNA of the CDR3 is TGTGCCATCAGGGACAGTGGGTCCGAAGCCTACGAGCAGTACTTC. The genes are TRBV10-3 and TRBJ2-7; D perhaps matches TRBD1 (6 bases). V was trimmed by 6 bases and J by 2 bases, leaving 17 bases between them. Germline lookup yields CDR1 ENHRY and CDR2 SYGVKD. The length of the CDR3 is 15 residues.

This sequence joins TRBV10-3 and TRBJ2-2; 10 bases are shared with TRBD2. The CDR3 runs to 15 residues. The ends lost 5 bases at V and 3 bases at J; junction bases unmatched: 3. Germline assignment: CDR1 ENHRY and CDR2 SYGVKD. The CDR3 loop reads CAISLAGADTGELFF. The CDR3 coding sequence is TGTGCCATCAGTCTAGCGGGGGCTGACACCGGGGAGCTGTTTTTT.

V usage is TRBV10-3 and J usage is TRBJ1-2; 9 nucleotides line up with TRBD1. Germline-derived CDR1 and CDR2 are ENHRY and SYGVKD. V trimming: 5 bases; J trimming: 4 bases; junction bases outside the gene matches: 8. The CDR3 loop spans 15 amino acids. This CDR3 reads CAISRRDRDLYGYTF. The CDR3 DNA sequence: TGTGCCATCAGTAGGCGGGACAGGGATCTCTATGGCTACACCTTC.

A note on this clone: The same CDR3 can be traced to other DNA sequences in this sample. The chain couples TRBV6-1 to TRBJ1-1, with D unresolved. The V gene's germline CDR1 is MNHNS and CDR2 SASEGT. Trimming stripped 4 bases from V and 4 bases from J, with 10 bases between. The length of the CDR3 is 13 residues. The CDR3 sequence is CASSAGEGTEAFF. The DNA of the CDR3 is TGTGCCAGCAGTGCCGGGGAGGGCACTGAAGCTTTCTTT.

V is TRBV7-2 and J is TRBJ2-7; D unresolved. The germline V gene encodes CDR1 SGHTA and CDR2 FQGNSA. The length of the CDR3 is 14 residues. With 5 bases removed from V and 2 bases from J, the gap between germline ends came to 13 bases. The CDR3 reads CASSHPASAYEQYF. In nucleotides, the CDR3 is TGTGCCAGCAGCCATCCCGCCTCTGCCTACGAGCAGTACTTC.

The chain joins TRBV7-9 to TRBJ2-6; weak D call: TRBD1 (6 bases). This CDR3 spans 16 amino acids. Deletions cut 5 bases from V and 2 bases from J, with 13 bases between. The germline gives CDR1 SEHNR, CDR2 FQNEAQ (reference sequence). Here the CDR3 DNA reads TGTGCCAGCAGCCTTAGGACAGCAACTGGGGCCAACGTCCTGACTTTC. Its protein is CASSLRTATGANVLTF.